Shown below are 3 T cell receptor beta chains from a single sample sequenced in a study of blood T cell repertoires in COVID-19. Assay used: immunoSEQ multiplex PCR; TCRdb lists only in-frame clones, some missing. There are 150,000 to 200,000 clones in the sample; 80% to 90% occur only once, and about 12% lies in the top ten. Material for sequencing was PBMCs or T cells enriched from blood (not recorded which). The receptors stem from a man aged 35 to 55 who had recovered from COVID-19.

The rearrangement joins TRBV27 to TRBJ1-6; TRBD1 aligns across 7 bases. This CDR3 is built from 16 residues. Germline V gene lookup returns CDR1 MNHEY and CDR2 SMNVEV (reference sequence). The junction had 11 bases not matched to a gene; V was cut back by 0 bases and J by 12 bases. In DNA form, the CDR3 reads TGTGCCAGCAGTTTATCTTGGCGACAGGGACTGATACCCCTCCACTTT. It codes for CASSLSWRQGLIPLHF.

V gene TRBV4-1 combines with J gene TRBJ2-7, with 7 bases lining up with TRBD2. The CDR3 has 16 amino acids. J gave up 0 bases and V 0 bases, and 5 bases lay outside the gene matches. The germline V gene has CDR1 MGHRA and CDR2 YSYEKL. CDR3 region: CASSQEVAGDSYEQYF. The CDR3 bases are TGCGCCAGCAGCCAAGAGGTGGCGGGAGACTCCTACGAGCAGTACTTC.

CDR3 nucleotide sequence: TGTGCCACCAGCAGAGAGACAGGGGGGGATAATGAAAAACTGTTTTTT. Amino acid sequence: CATSRETGGDNEKLFF. The chain employs TRBV15 and TRBJ1-4; 9 bases map to TRBD1. With V trimmed by 0 bases and J by 4 bases, 3 bases remained unmatched. The CDR3 sequence is 16 residues long. CDR1 LNHNV and CDR2 YYDKDF come from the germline V gene (reference sequence). Combining the CDR3 with reference TRBV15 and TRBJ1-4 gives the whole variable domain DAMVIQNPRYQVTQFGKPVTLSCSQTLNHNVMYWYQQKSSQAPKLLFHYYDKDFNNEADTPDNFQSRRPNTSFCFLDIRSPGLGDTAMYLCATSRETGGDNEKLFFGSGTQLSVL.